This T cell receptor beta chain is from a study of human T cells and chemical hapten exposure. Study context: Patch tests containing 0.01% DPC, applied to the upper back, were read at 6 days. Study-wide findings and caveats: Compared with pre-sensitization or healthy control sets, expanded TCRs clustered more. Sensitizing to DPC left TCRs with a frequency above 1 in 1000 unaltered.

The time point was: patch test 3, about 24 weeks after DPC sensitization. Regarding treatment: therapeutic diphenylcyclopropenone sensitization with weekly scalp DPC. Individual cDNA molecules in this library carried unique molecular identifiers. One entry per CDR3 protein results from TCRdb running MiXCR on the RACE reads. This sample has roughly 200,000 distinct CDR3 sequences, with around 25% found just once. This clonotype was counted a few times. No antigen is known for it. Between the trimmed V and J ends, which lost 4 bases and 2 bases, there was a span of 7 bases. Per germline, CDR1 MNHEY and CDR2 SMNVEV (reference sequence). The CDR3 consists of 13 residues.

V is TRBV27 and J is TRBJ2-3, with D unresolved. This material consisted of whole blood, taken in connection with sensitization to the hapten diphenylcyclopropenone (DPC). This sequence originates from a woman aged 40 to 49 with alopecia areata. Some clones in this sample may be carry-over from other donors' samples. CDR3 DNA sequence: TGTGCCAGCAGTTCGGTTACCACAGATACGCAGTATTTT. Protein sequence: CASSSVTTDTQYF.